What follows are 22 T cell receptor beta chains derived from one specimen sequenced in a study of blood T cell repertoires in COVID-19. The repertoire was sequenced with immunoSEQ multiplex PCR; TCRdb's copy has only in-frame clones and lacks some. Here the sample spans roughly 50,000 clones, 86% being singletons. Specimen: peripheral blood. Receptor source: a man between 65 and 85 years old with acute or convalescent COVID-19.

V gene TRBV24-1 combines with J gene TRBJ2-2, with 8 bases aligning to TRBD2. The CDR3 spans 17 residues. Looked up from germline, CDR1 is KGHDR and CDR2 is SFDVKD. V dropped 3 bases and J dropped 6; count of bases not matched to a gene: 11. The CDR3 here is CATSDHPGLVASGELFF. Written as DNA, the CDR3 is TGTGCCACCAGTGATCACCCGGGACTAGTTGCATCCGGGGAGCTGTTTTTT.

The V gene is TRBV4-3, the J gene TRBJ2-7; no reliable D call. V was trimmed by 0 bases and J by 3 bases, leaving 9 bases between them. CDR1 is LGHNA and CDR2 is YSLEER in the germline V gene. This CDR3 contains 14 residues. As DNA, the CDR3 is TGCGCCAGCAGCCAAGATCGTAGAGACTACGAGCAGTACTTC. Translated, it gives CASSQDRRDYEQYF.

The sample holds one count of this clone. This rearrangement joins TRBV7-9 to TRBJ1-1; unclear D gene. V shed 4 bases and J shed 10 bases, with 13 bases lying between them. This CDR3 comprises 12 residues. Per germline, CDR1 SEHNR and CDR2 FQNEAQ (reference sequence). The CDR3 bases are TGTGCCAGCAGCTCCGGGGATCGTGGAGCTTTCTTT. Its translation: CASSSGDRGAFF.

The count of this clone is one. The CDR3 sequence: CASRWGGTEAFF. For the CDR3, the DNA is TGTGCCAGCAGATGGGGGGGCACTGAAGCTTTCTTT. The chain combines TRBV6-5 with TRBJ1-1; D might be TRBD1 (5 bases). The CDR3 covers 12 residues. CDR1 and CDR2 from the germline V gene are MNHEY and SVGAGI. Trimming shortened V by 6 bases and J by 4 bases, and 9 bases separated the two germline ends.

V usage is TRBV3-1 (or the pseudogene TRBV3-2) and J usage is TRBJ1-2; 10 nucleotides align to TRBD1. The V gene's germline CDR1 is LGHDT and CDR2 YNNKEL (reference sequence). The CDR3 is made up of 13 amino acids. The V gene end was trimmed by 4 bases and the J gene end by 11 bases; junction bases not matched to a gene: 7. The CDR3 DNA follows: TGTGCCAGCAGCCCCGGACAGGGGGTATGGTACACCTTC. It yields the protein CASSPGQGVWYTF.

The CDR3 loop is CASSLIQRVINYGYTF. The CDR3 nucleotides are TGTGCCAGCAGTCTCATACAGAGAGTCATAAACTATGGCTACACCTTC. The chain uses TRBV28 and TRBJ1-2, with D hard to call. Trimming removed 5 bases at V and 2 bases at J, with 18 bases between. The CDR3 runs to 16 residues. Germline CDR1 reads MDHEN; CDR2 reads SYDVKM.

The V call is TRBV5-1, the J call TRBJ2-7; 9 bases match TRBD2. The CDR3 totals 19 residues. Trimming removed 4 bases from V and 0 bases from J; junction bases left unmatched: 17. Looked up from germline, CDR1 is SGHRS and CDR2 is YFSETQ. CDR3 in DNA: TGCGCCAGCAGCCCCCAGAGGGCTAGCGGGAATACTAGCTCCTACGAGCAGTACTTC. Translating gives CASSPQRASGNTSSYEQYF.

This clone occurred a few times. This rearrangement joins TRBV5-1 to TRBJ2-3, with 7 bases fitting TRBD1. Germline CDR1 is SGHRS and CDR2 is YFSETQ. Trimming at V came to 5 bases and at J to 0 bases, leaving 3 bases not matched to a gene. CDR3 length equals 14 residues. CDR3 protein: CASRQDRSTDTQYF. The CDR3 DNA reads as TGCGCCAGCAGACAGGACAGGAGCACAGATACGCAGTATTTT.

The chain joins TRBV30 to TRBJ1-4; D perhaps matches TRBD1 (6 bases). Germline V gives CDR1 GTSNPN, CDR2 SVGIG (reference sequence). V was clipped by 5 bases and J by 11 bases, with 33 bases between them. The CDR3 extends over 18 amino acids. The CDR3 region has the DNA TGTGCCTGGCAAAATAACAAACGCACAGGGAGCCATAAGGAGAAACTGTTTTTT. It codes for CAWQNNKRTGSHKEKLFF.

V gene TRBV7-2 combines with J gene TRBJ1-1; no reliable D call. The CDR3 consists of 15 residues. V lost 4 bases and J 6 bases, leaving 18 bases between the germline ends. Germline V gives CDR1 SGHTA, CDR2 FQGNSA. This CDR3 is CASSSARVSGPEAFF. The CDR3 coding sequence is TGTGCCAGCAGCTCGGCGAGGGTCTCGGGTCCTGAAGCTTTCTTT.

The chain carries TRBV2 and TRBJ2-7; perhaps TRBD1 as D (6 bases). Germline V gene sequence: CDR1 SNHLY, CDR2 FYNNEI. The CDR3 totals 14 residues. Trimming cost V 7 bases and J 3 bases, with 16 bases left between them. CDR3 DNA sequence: TGTGCCAGCAACCGGGACAATTGGGACTACGAGCAGTACTTC. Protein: CASNRDNWDYEQYF.

CDR3 in amino acids: CASSHPRVLSTEAFF. In nucleotides, the CDR3 is TGTGCCAGCAGCCACCCCAGGGTCTTGAGCACTGAAGCTTTCTTT. The rearrangement links TRBV6-2 or TRBV6-3 to TRBJ1-1, with D perhaps TRBD1 (5 bases). V lost 6 bases to trimming and J lost 4 bases, with 18 bases between them. The CDR3 covers 15 residues. CDR1 is MNHEY and CDR2 is SVGEGT in the germline V gene.

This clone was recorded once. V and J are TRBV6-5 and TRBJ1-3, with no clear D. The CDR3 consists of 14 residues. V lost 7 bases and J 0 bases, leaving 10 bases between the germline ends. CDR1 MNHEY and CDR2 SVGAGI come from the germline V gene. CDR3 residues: CASIQLSSGNTIYF. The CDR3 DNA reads TGTGCCAGCATTCAACTAAGCTCTGGAAACACCATATATTTT.

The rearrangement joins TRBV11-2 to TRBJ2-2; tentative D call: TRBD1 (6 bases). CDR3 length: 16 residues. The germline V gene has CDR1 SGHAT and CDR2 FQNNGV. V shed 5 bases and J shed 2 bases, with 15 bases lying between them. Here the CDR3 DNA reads TGTGCCAGCAGCCGAAAAGGGACACCTAACACCGGGGAGCTGTTTTTT. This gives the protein CASSRKGTPNTGELFF.

In nucleotides, the CDR3 is TGTGCCAGCAATCGGGACAGGGGATTGGCCGGGGAGCTGTTTTTT. As protein: CASNRDRGLAGELFF. The chain joins TRBV2 to TRBJ2-2, with 10 nucleotides matching TRBD1. Trimming took 7 bases from V and 6 from J; bases not matched to a gene: 8. From germline, CDR1 is SNHLY and CDR2 FYNNEI. CDR3 size: 15 residues.

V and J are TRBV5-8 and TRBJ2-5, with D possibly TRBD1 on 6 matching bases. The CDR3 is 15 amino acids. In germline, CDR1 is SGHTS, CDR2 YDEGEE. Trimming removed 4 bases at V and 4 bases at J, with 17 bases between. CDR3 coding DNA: TGTGCCAGCAGCCCCCGAGACAGGTGGCTAGAGACCCAGTACTTC. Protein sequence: CASSPRDRWLETQYF.

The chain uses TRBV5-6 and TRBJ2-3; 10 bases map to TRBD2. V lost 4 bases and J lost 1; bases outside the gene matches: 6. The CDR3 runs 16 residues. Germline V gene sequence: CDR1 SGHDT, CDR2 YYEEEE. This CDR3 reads CASSQNGLAGTDTQYF. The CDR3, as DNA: TGTGCCAGCAGCCAAAATGGACTAGCGGGCACAGATACGCAGTATTTT.

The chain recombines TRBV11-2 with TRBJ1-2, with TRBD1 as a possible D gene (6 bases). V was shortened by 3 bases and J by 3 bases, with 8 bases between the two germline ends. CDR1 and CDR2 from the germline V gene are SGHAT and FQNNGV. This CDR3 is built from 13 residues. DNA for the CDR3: TGTGCCAGCAGCTTTGGGACACACTATGGCTACACCTTC. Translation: CASSFGTHYGYTF.

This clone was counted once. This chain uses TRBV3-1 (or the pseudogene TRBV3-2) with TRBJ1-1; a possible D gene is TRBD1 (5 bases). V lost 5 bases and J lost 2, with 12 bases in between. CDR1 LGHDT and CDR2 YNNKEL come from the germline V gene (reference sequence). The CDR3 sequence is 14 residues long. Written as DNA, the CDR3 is TGTGCCAGCAGCAAGACGACAGTTAACACTGAAGCTTTCTTT. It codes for CASSKTTVNTEAFF.

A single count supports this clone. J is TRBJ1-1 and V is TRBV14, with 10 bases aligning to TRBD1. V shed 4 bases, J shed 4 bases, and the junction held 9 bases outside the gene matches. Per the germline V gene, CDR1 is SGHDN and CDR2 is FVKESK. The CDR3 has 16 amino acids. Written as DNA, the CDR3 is TGTGCCAGCAGCCCCAGACAGGGGGCTATTTTCACTGAAGCTTTCTTT. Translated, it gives CASSPRQGAIFTEAFF. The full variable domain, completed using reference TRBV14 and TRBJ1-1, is EAGVTQFPSHSVIEKGQTVTLRCDPISGHDNLYWYRRVMGKEIKFLLHFVKESKQDESGMPNNRFLAERTGGTYSTLKVQPAELEDSGVYFCASSPRQGAIFTEAFFGQGTRLTVV.

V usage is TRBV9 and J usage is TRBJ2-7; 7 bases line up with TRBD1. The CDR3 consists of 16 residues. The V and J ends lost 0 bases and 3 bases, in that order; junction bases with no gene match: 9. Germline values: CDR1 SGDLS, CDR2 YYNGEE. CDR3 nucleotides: TGTGCCAGCAGCGTAGGACTTGAGGGGGCGGGCTACGAGCAGTACTTC. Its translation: CASSVGLEGAGYEQYF.

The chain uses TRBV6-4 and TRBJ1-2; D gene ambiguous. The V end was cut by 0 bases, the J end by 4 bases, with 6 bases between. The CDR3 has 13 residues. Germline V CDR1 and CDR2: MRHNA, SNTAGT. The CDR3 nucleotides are TGTGCCAGCAGTGACTCAACAGCCTATGGCTACACCTTC. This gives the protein CASSDSTAYGYTF.